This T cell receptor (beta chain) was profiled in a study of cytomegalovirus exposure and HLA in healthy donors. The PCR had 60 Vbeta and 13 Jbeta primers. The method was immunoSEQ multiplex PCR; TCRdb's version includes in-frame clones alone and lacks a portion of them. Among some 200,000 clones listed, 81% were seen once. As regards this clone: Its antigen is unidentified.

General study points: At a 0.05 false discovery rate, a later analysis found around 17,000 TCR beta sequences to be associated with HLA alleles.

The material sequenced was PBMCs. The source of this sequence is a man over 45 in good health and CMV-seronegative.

CDR3: CASSQGQGLGYTF. The CDR3 coding sequence is TGTGCCAGCAGCCAGGGACAGGGCCTCGGCTACACCTTC. The chain has TRBV14 and TRBJ1-2; 9 bases are a match to TRBD1. The CDR3 sequence is 13 residues long. Germline assignment: CDR1 SGHDN and CDR2 FVKESK. Trimming cost V 3 bases and J 8 bases; bases outside gene matches: 4.